This record looks at one TCR beta chain sequence and its context. What it binds is unknown. The record originates from a study of immune cell composition in non-small cell lung cancer. General observations from the study: It was not proven that tumour-reactive clones equal dominant tumour-associated clones.

The CDR3 is 13 amino acids. CDR1 and CDR2 from the germline V gene are MDHEN and SYDVKM. Trimming took 3 bases from V and 9 from J, leaving 12 bases between them. The table came from immunoSEQ multiplex PCR; TCRdb's copy has only in-frame clones and leaves some out. The sample holds some 9,200 clones, 68% seen once. Source material: lung tumor tissue. This chain joins TRBV28 and TRBJ2-1; D gene unclear. This receptor was taken from a human donor with non-small cell lung cancer. CDR3 residues: CASSFSWIGEQFF. For the CDR3, the DNA is TGTGCCAGCAGTTTTTCTTGGATCGGTGAGCAGTTCTTC.